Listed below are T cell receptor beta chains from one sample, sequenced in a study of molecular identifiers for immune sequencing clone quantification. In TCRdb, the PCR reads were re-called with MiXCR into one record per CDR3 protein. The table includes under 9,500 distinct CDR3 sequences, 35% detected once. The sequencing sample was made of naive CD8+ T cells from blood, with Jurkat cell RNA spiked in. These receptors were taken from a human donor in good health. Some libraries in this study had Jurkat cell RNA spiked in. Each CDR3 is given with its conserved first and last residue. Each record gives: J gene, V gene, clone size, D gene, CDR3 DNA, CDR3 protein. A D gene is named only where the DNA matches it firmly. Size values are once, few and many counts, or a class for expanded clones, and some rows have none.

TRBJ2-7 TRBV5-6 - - TGTGCCAGCAGCCGCGGGACTTTCCTATACGAGCAGTACTTC CASSRGTFLYEQYF
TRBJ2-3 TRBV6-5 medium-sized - TGTGCCAGCAGTTGGCCGGGACAAAGTAAAAACACGCAGTATTTT CASSWPGQSKNTQYF
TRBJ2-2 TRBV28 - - TGTGCCAGCAGGCGAGGACTATCGGGAAGGATCGGGGAGCTGTTTTTT CASRRGLSGRIGELFF
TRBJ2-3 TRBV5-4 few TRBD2 TGTGCCAGCAGCCCCTCGGGGGGTCCAGATACGCAGTATTTT CASSPSGGPDTQYF
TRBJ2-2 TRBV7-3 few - TGTGCCAGCAGCTTACAGGGCACCGGGGAGCTGTTTTTT CASSLQGTGELFF
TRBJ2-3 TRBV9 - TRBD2 TGTGCCAGCAGCGTAGTTGGGACTACGACAGATACGCAGAATTTT CASSVVGTTTDTQNF
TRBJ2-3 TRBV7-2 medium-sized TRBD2 TGTGCCAGCAGCTTAGAGGGACTAGCGGGAGTAATGTCAACAGATACGCAGTATTTT CASSLEGLAGVMSTDTQYF
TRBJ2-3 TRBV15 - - TGTGCCACCAGCAGACTAGCGCCAAGCACAGATACGCAGTATTTT CATSRLAPSTDTQYF
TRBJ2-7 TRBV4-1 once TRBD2 TGCGCCAGCAGCCAAGAAAGGACTAGCGGGAGGGCCTGGGAGCAGTACTTC CASSQERTSGRAWEQYF
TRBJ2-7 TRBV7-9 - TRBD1 TGTGCCAGCAGCCTCGGGACAGCTTACGAGCAGTACTTC CASSLGTAYEQYF
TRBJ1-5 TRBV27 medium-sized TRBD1 TGTGCCAGCAGTTTAAGCGGGCAGGGGGGCAATCAGCCCCAGCATTTT CASSLSGQGGNQPQHF
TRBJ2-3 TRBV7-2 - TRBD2 TGTGCCAGCAGCTCGGGACTAGCGGGAGGGCATTGGGATACGCAGTATTTT CASSSGLAGGHWDTQYF
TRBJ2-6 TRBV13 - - TGTGCCAGCAGCTTATCTGGGGCCAACGTCCTGACTTTC CASSLSGANVLTF
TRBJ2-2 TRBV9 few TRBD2 TGTGCCAGCAGCCCCCGGGGGGCCGGGGAGCTGTTTTTT CASSPRGAGELFF